Reported below is one T cell receptor (beta chain). The antigen is undetermined. A read error may produce the germline difference seen at one junction end. This entry is derived from a study of T cell responses to AZD1222 COVID-19 vaccine. This CDR3 has 13 residues. Germline loops: CDR1 SGHDN, CDR2 FVKESK. This table comes from immunoSEQ multiplex PCR, and its TCRdb copy is limited to in-frame clones, with some not included. The data show more than 75,000 clones, roughly four fifths seen once. Overall study results and limits: After two AZD1222 doses, spike-specific TCR breadth and depth rose versus day 0. CD4 TCRs linked to vaccination spanned spike, dominating at 160-218 and 743-854. Only a handful of AZD1222 recipients tested seropositive at baseline.

This TCR derives from an adult who received the AZD1222 COVID-19 vaccine. The starting material was peripheral blood, obtained 28 days after the second AZD1222 dose. V and J are TRBV14 and TRBJ2-6; D uncertain. This chain's CDR3 is CAGRQSGANVLTF. CDR3 nucleotides: TGTGCCGGCAGGCAATCTGGGGCCAACGTCCTGACTTTC.